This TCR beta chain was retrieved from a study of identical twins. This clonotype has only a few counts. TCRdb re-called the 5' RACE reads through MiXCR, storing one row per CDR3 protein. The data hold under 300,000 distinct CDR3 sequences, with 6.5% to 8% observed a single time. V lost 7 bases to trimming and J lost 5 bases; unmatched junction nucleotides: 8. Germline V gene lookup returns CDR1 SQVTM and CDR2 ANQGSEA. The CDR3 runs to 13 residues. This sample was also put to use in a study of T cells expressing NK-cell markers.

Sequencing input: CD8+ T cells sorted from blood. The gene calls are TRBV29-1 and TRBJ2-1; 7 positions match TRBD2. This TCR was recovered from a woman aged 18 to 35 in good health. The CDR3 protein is CSGRGLADNEQFF. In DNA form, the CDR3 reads TGCAGCGGAAGAGGGCTAGCGGACAATGAGCAGTTCTTC.